This T cell receptor (beta chain) was captured by sequencing in a study of CD8+CD57+ T cells in acquired aplastic anemia (dated by TCRdb to between 2018 and 2020). The study in broad terms: DNA extracted from sorted CD4+ and CD8+ cells had a mean of around 3 ug, with a range of roughly 0.17 to 30 ug. A CD8+CD57+ expansion meant a frequency higher than the mean frequency seen in healthy subjects.

Genomic DNA was used as template for profiling of TCR beta VDJ combinations and CDR3 sequences. An Illumina HiSeq 2000 was used for TCR repertoire sequencing. As for the original processing: TRBV/TRBJ rearrangement plots, CDR3 size and DJ length profiles, and Simpson's diversity index were used to evaluate the repertoires. The immunodominant clone was defined as the most abundant DNA sequence in deep sequencing data. CDR3 amino acid sequences were screened for sharing across subjects and compared with published repertoires and the VDJdb database. TCRdb took the public reads, trimmed them with fastp at Q25, ran MiXCR for clone calling and kept in-frame beta chains. All rows with the same CDR3 protein become a single entry with the most common DNA and genes. The V and J calls were determined by TCRdb, not by the authors. For this sample the table gives about half a million distinct CDR3 sequences, of which around 32% were detected only once. Of the sample, roughly 0.8% is held by the ten largest clones.

The paper's findings and limits, for the study overall: Although twenty-nine CD8+ CDR3 sequences were shared by patients and controls, these sequences appeared highly expressed in patients and within the immunodominant clones of patients. Patients and healthy controls showed no significant difference in CD8+ Simpson's diversity (P=0.060).

In regard to this clonotype: No cognate antigen has been identified for it. There are no base qualities to consult, and no much larger clone falls within one base.

The patients picked for sequencing were ones in whom flow cytometry had shown an expansion of CD8+CD57+ cells. Severe acquired aplastic anemia was diagnosed in all patients according to International Study of Aplastic Anemia and Agranulocytosis and Camitta criteria. No patient had received any therapy when blood was sampled. The study deep-sequenced TCR repertoires of sorted CD4+ and CD8+ blood T cells from severe aplastic anemia patients and healthy subjects. In the USA, patient enrollment took place under clinicaltrials.gov protocols 00001620, 01623167, 00001397, 00071045, 00081523 and 00961064. Ficoll-Paque density gradient centrifugation was used to isolate peripheral blood mononuclear cells. Before DNA extraction, CD4+ and CD8+ T cells were sorted with FACS or magnetic beads. The CDR3 contains 15 residues, cysteine and phenylalanine counted. Kept here is only the CDR3 DNA, which spans 45 bases and is read in frame from base 1. V and J are trimmed by 3 bases and 0 bases, and the gene matches miss 4 bases of the junction. As encoded in the germline V gene, CDR1 is SGHTA while CDR2 is FQGNSA.

Sequencing was carried out using sorted CD4+, CD8+, or CD8+CD57+ T cells (not recorded which) from PBMCs. This receptor chain uses TRBV7-2 and TRBJ2-7, and TRBD1 aligns with 8 junction nucleotides. This clonotype originated in a human donor with aplastic anemia. This receptor has the CDR3 CASSFWDRSSYEQYF. The DNA sequence is given as TGTGCCAGCAGCTTCTGGGACAGGAGCTCCTACGAGCAGTACTTC.